Below, 20 T cell receptor beta chains from the same sample are listed, as sequenced in a study of early T cells in non-severe SARS-CoV-2 infection. TCRdb reprocessed the 5' RACE reads with MiXCR, giving one entry per CDR3 protein. Of 35,000 to 45,000 distinct CDR3 sequences detected, roughly 8% appear once; the ten largest clones hold over 10%. The sequenced sample was whole blood, obtained at baseline. The receptors come from an adult who was a healthcare worker with PCR-confirmed SARS-CoV-2 infection or an uninfected control (not recorded which).

The chain links TRBV28 to TRBJ2-2, with D possibly being TRBD2 (6 bases). Per the germline V gene, CDR1 is MDHEN and CDR2 is SYDVKM. This CDR3 comprises 14 residues. V dropped 10 bases and J dropped 8 bases, with 20 bases sitting between them. The CDR3 here is CATQPGTLTGELFF. CDR3 DNA: TGTGCCACACAACCCGGGACTTTAACTGGGGAGCTGTTTTTT.

This clonotype was counted only a few times. V gene TRBV4-3 combines with J gene TRBJ2-7, with no clear D. The CDR3 consists of 15 residues. Germline V gene lookup returns CDR1 LGHNA and CDR2 YSLEER. V was trimmed by 0 bases and J by 1 base, leaving 10 bases between them. The CDR3 loop is CASSQDRQESYEQYF. In nucleotides, the CDR3 is TGCGCCAGCAGCCAAGATAGGCAGGAATCCTACGAGCAGTACTTC.

This clonotype occurred many times. The DNA for the CDR3 is TGTGCCAGCAGTCCTTATGGGACTAGCGGGAATGAGCAGTTCTTC. Protein sequence: CASSPYGTSGNEQFF. The rearrangement uses TRBV27 and TRBJ2-1; 12 nucleotides align to TRBD2. The CDR3 totals 15 residues. V gave up 5 bases and J gave up 7 bases; unmatched junction bases: 6. CDR1 and CDR2 from the germline V gene are MNHEY and SMNVEV (reference sequence).

This clonotype was seen a handful of times. V and J are TRBV15 and TRBJ1-3, with 8 bases lining up with TRBD1. CDR1 LNHNV and CDR2 YYDKDF come from the germline V gene (reference sequence). Trimming cost V 0 bases and J 4 bases; bases outside gene matches: 2. The CDR3 runs 15 residues. CDR3 DNA sequence: TGTGCCACCAGCAGAGACAGGGGGCAAGGAAACACCATATATTTT. It specifies CATSRDRGQGNTIYF.

This clonotype has at least ten counts. The chain recombines TRBV27 with TRBJ2-7, with a tentative D call TRBD1 (6 bases). CDR3 size: 15 residues. Germline V lookup: CDR1 MNHEY, CDR2 SMNVEV (reference sequence). Trimming removed 3 bases at V and 0 bases at J, with 12 bases between. The CDR3 coding sequence is TGTGCCAGCAGTTTGGGGGCCATTAGCTCCTACGAGCAGTACTTC. As protein: CASSLGAISSYEQYF.

This clonotype has at least ten counts. This rearrangement joins TRBV28 to TRBJ2-3; TRBD1 matches 9 bases. The CDR3 is 15 residues long. The trim removed 4 bases at V and 2 bases at J, leaving 4 bases unmatched. Germline V gene sequence: CDR1 MDHEN, CDR2 SYDVKM. In DNA, the CDR3 is TGTGCCAGCAGTTCAACAGGGGGCCCCACAGATACGCAGTATTTT. Translation: CASSSTGGPTDTQYF.

V gene TRBV5-4 combines with J gene TRBJ1-2, with D possibly TRBD1 on 5 matching bases. CDR1 and CDR2 (germline): SGHNT, YYREEE (reference sequence). V was shortened by 4 bases and J by 6 bases, with 16 bases between the two germline ends. CDR3 length equals 14 residues. The CDR3 nucleotides are TGTGCCAGCAGCATTGGCGGACATTCTGATGGCTACACCTTC. It translates to CASSIGGHSDGYTF.

A word on this clonotype: An end of the junction differs from the germline gene, which may be a read error. V and J are TRBV20-1 and TRBJ1-3, with D maybe TRBD1 (5 bases). The CDR3 spans 15 residues. Looked up from germline, CDR1 is DFQATT and CDR2 is SNEGSKA (reference sequence). Here the CDR3 reads CSARDLQGPGNTIYF. In DNA form, the CDR3 reads TGCAGTGCTAGAGATCTCCAGGGCCCTGGAAACACCATATATTTC.

V usage is TRBV6-6 and J usage is TRBJ2-1; D possibly uses TRBD1 or TRBD2 (5 bases each). The germline V gene encodes CDR1 MNHNY and CDR2 SVGAGI (reference sequence). The length of the CDR3 is 15 residues. Trimming took 0 bases from V and 13 from J, leaving 19 bases between them. CDR3 DNA sequence: TGTGCCAGCAGTTACTCATCCGGGACCGGAAATCTACAGTTCTTC. Translation: CASSYSSGTGNLQFF.

In this sample, this clonotype turned up a few times. The chain carries TRBV5-1 and TRBJ2-1; D might be TRBD1 (5 bases). From germline, CDR1 is SGHRS and CDR2 YFSETQ. The CDR3 extends over 12 amino acids. Trimming removed 1 base from V and 8 bases from J, with 7 bases in between. Here the CDR3 DNA reads TGCGCCAGCAGCTTGTCAGGGTATGAGCAGTTCTTC. Translated, it gives CASSLSGYEQFF.

This chain connects TRBV7-8 to TRBJ2-5, with D possibly being TRBD1 or TRBD2 (6 bases each). CDR3 length: 15 residues. Germline V lookup: CDR1 SGHVS, CDR2 FQNEAQ. The V end lost 4 bases, the J end lost 0 bases, and 12 bases lay between the germline ends. CDR3 protein: CASSSPGAYQETQYF. The CDR3 bases are TGTGCCAGCAGCTCACCGGGGGCGTACCAAGAGACCCAGTACTTC. Based on the CDR3 plus reference TRBV7-8 and TRBJ2-5, the full variable domain is GAGVSQSPRYKVAKRGQDVALRCDPISGHVSLFWYQQALGQGPEFLTYFQNEAQLDKSGLPSDRFFAERPEGSVSTLKIQRTQQEDSAVYLCASSSPGAYQETQYFGPGTRLLVL.

This chain links TRBV7-6 with TRBJ2-1, with 11 positions matching TRBD1. The CDR3 is 18 residues long. Unmatched junction bases numbered 11, after V lost 5 bases and J lost 2 bases. Per the germline V gene, CDR1 is SGHVS and CDR2 is FNYEAQ. The CDR3 bases are TGTGCCAGCAGCCACCCCGGGACAGGGGGTTTTACCTACAATGAGCAGTTCTTC. This gives the protein CASSHPGTGGFTYNEQFF. The full variable domain, in which reference TRBV7-6 and TRBJ2-1 provide the parts outside the CDR3, is GAGVSQSPRYKVTKRGQDVALRCDPISGHVSLYWYRQALGQGPEFLTYFNYEAQQDKSGLPNDRFSAERPEGSISTLTIQRTEQRDSAMYRCASSHPGTGGFTYNEQFFGPGTRLTVL.

This clonotype was counted many times. This chain connects TRBV18 to TRBJ1-1; D call uncertain. Germline CDR1 KGHSH, CDR2 LQKENI. V was cut by 3 bases and J by 6 bases, with 11 bases left in between. This CDR3 region has 13 residues. The CDR3 bases are TGTGCCAGCTCACCCGGGGAGATCTCTGAAGCTTTCTTT. This translates into CASSPGEISEAFF.

Note on this clonotype: This may be a read error, as it is one base from a much larger clone. This rearrangement joins TRBV7-9 to TRBJ2-3, with 12 bases matching TRBD2. V lost 4 bases to trimming and J lost 2 bases; unmatched junction nucleotides: 7. CDR1 is SEHNR and CDR2 is FQNEAQ in the germline V gene (reference sequence). This CDR3 is built from 17 residues. The CDR3: CASSSVLAGGYTDTQYF. Here the CDR3 DNA reads TGTGCCAGCAGCTCCGTCCTAGCGGGGGGGTACACAGATACGCAGTATTTT. The full variable domain, rest sourced from reference TRBV7-9 and TRBJ2-3, is DTGVSQNPRHKITKRGQNVTFRCDPISEHNRLYWYRQTLGQGPEFLTYFQNEAQLEKSRLLSDRFSAERPKGSFSTLEIQRTEQGDSAMYLCASSSVLAGGYTDTQYFGPGTRLTVL.

This clonotype was seen a few times. The genes are TRBV12-3 or TRBV12-4 and TRBJ2-7; 7 nucleotides line up with TRBD1. The CDR3 is made up of 14 amino acids. J lost 5 bases, V lost 0 bases, and 4 bases had no gene match. The CDR3, as DNA: TGTGCCAGCAGTTTAGCGACAGGGAGCCACGAGCAGTACTTC. This gives the protein CASSLATGSHEQYF.

This chain links TRBV5-1 with TRBJ2-3; TRBD2 might be the D (5 bases). This CDR3 is 14 amino acids long. Germline assignment: CDR1 SGHRS and CDR2 YFSETQ. V lost 1 base and J lost 6, with 12 bases in between. The CDR3 region has the DNA TGCGCCAGCAGCTTGATCGAGGGTTTTGATACGCAGTATTTT. As protein: CASSLIEGFDTQYF.

This clonotype showed up many times. The gene calls are TRBV6-6 and TRBJ2-2; weak D call: TRBD1 (6 bases). This CDR3 is built from 18 residues. Trimming pared 4 bases from V and 1 base from J, leaving 19 bases between. Germline V gene lookup returns CDR1 MNHNY and CDR2 SVGAGI (reference sequence). The CDR3 DNA is TGTGCCAGCAGTTTATACCGGAACAGGGTAGGGAACACCGGGGAGCTGTTTTTT. Translating it yields CASSLYRNRVGNTGELFF.

This clonotype was seen ten or more times. The gene calls are TRBV12-3 or TRBV12-4 and TRBJ2-3; D might be TRBD2 (6 bases). CDR3 length: 16 residues. The V end was cut by 7 bases, the J end by 5 bases, with 22 bases between. This CDR3 is CASTGTGAGYRDTQYF. CDR3 nucleotide sequence: TGTGCCAGCACCGGGACGGGTGCGGGGTACAGAGATACGCAGTATTTT.

This clonotype was counted a few times. The gene calls are TRBV11-2 and TRBJ2-3, with unresolved D. CDR1 is SGHAT, CDR2 FQNNGV, per germline. CDR3 length equals 14 residues. V was clipped by 5 bases and J by 3 bases, with 12 bases between them. In DNA form, the CDR3 reads TGTGCCAGCAGCGAGAGGCAGGCGACAGATACGCAGTATTTT. It yields the protein CASSERQATDTQYF. Full variable domain (remainder filled in from reference TRBV11-2 and TRBJ2-3): EAGVAQSPRYKIIEKRQSVAFWCNPISGHATLYWYQQILGQGPKLLIQFQNNGVVDDSQLPKDRFSAERLKGVDSTLKIQPAKLEDSAVYLCASSERQATDTQYFGPGTRLTVL.

This clonotype appeared a few times. J is TRBJ2-7 and V is TRBV5-4; 7 nucleotides match TRBD1. J was trimmed by 2 bases and V by 4 bases; bases with no gene match: 9. Germline loops: CDR1 SGHNT, CDR2 YYREEE (reference sequence). The CDR3 covers 15 residues. CDR3 bases: TGTGCCAGCAGCATACGCCGGGACAGCCCCTACGAGCAGTACTTC. The encoded protein is CASSIRRDSPYEQYF.